This TCR beta chain was sequenced for a study of control samples from healthy donors and cancer patients. Sequencing was performed with immunoSEQ multiplex PCR; in TCRdb, only in-frame clones are kept and a portion is missing. The table shows about 77,000 clones, with around 94% occurring only once. Germline V gene lookup returns CDR1 MDHEN and CDR2 SYDVKM. There are 16 residues in the CDR3. Trimming cost V 5 bases and J 7 bases; bases outside gene matches: 14. The chain is built from TRBV28 and TRBJ1-5; 7 bases are a match to TRBD1. What was sequenced was blood. The origin of this receptor is a woman in her sixties or seventies in good health. CDR3 bases: TGTGCCAGCAGTAAAATACAGGGGCCCCTTCCACAGCCCCAGCATTTT. The encoded protein is CASSKIQGPLPQPQHF.